These 30 T cell receptor beta chains were sequenced from one sample in a study of blood T cell repertoires in COVID-19. Clones were read by immunoSEQ multiplex PCR, and TCRdb kept only the in-frame ones, dropping some. The data contain about 200,000 clones, around four fifths of them singletons. The specimen was peripheral blood. The receptors here all came from a human donor in a cohort sampled during active COVID-19.

The chain couples TRBV3-1 (or the pseudogene TRBV3-2) to TRBJ1-2, with no clear D. CDR3 size: 16 residues. The germline V gene encodes CDR1 LGHDT and CDR2 YNNKEL (reference sequence). V lost 0 bases and J lost 4, with 15 bases in between. CDR3 coding DNA: TGTGCCAGCAGCCAAGAATTTGGCGGAGCCGTCTATGGCTACACCTTC. It yields the protein CASSQEFGGAVYGYTF.

The chain employs TRBV28 and TRBJ1-5; no clear D gene. The length of the CDR3 is 15 residues. Germline CDR1 and CDR2: MDHEN and SYDVKM. V was shortened by 6 bases and J by 4 bases, with 16 bases between the two germline ends. The CDR3 DNA reads TGTGCCAGCAGCCCCCCCAACCCGGGTAATCAGCCCCAGCATTTT. It specifies CASSPPNPGNQPQHF.

The chain has TRBV3-1 (or the pseudogene TRBV3-2) and TRBJ1-6, with D hard to call. The CDR3 runs to 15 residues. Trimming shortened V by 0 bases and J by 7 bases, and 10 bases separated the two germline ends. Germline lookup yields CDR1 LGHDT and CDR2 YNNKEL (reference sequence). The CDR3 reads CASSQEGTGNSPLHF. The CDR3 nucleotides read TGTGCCAGCAGCCAAGAGGGTACGGGGAATTCACCCCTCCACTTT.

The V and J genes are TRBV27 and TRBJ2-7; a weak D match, TRBD2 (6 bases). Germline assignment: CDR1 MNHEY and CDR2 SMNVEV (reference sequence). Trimming cost V 8 bases and J 7 bases, with 18 bases left between them. CDR3 size: 13 residues. As DNA, the CDR3 is TGTGCCAGCCGGAGGGCCGGTCGGGATGAGCAGTACTTC. Translating gives CASRRAGRDEQYF.

This rearrangement joins TRBV6-5 to TRBJ2-2; possibly TRBD1 for D (6 bases). The V end lost 6 bases, the J end lost 2 bases, and 13 bases lay between the germline ends. This CDR3 contains 15 residues. Germline CDR1 MNHEY, CDR2 SVGAGI. The CDR3 is CASRSGQLNTGELFF. CDR3 DNA: TGTGCCAGCAGGTCCGGACAGCTAAACACCGGGGAGCTGTTTTTT.

In nucleotides, the CDR3 is TGTGCCAGTAGTAGCGGAGCGGGGATTGGTGAGCAGTTCTTC. Protein sequence: CASSSGAGIGEQFF. The V and J genes are TRBV19 and TRBJ2-1; 7 nucleotides line up with TRBD2. Trimming removed 4 bases from V and 9 bases from J; junction bases left unmatched: 9. The CDR3 is made up of 14 amino acids. Germline CDR1 reads LNHDA; CDR2 reads SQIVND (reference sequence).

This chain's CDR3 is CASSYALAGGPYEQYF. CDR3 sequence (DNA): TGTGCCAGCAGTTACGCGCTAGCGGGAGGGCCCTACGAGCAGTACTTC. This chain connects TRBV6-5 to TRBJ2-7; 12 bases map to TRBD2. V gave up 2 bases and J gave up 2 bases; unmatched junction bases: 4. Germline V gene lookup returns CDR1 MNHEY and CDR2 SVGAGI. The CDR3 loop spans 16 amino acids.

CDR3 DNA sequence: TGTGCCAGCAGCTTTCACAGGGGAGGCCGGGAGCTGTTTTTT. This encodes CASSFHRGGRELFF. This rearrangement joins TRBV11-2 to TRBJ2-2, with D maybe TRBD1 (7 bases). The V gene lost 3 bases and the J gene lost 9 bases, with 14 bases spanning the gap. This CDR3 spans 14 amino acids. Germline values: CDR1 SGHAT, CDR2 FQNNGV.

Only one count was recorded for this clone. This chain uses TRBV2 with TRBJ2-5, with D possibly being TRBD1 (6 bases). Germline V gene data show CDR1 as SNHLY and CDR2 as FYNNEI. V was cut by 7 bases and J by 5 bases, with 20 bases left in between. The CDR3 extends over 15 amino acids. As DNA, the CDR3 is TGTGCCAGCACTCAGTTTGAGGGGGTGGGGGAGACCCAGTACTTC. Its translation: CASTQFEGVGETQYF.

On this clone itself: The same CDR3 is also encoded by other DNA sequences in this sample. The gene calls are TRBV4-1 and TRBJ1-5, with D unresolved. The V end was cut by 0 bases, the J end by 7 bases, with 7 bases between. Germline-derived CDR1 and CDR2 are MGHRA and YSYEKL. CDR3 length: 13 residues. CDR3 in DNA: TGCGCCAGCAGCCAAGATAGCCGGCAGCCCCAGCATTTT. It is translated as CASSQDSRQPQHF.

CDR3 protein: CASSKQAGSTGELFF. The CDR3 DNA sequence: TGTGCCAGTAGTAAACAAGCAGGGTCCACCGGGGAGCTGTTTTTT. This chain joins TRBV19 and TRBJ2-2; D is perhaps TRBD1 (5 bases). Germline V gene lookup returns CDR1 LNHDA and CDR2 SQIVND (reference sequence). The CDR3 runs 15 residues. Trimming removed 4 bases from V and 4 bases from J, with 13 bases in between.

Worth noting for this clone: This specimen includes other DNA sequences encoding the same CDR3. The chain has TRBV7-2 and TRBJ2-7, with 7 bases lining up with TRBD2. The length of the CDR3 is 15 residues. Trimming at V came to 0 bases and at J to 0 bases, leaving 2 bases not matched to a gene. Germline assignment: CDR1 SGHTA and CDR2 FQGNSA. In DNA, the CDR3 is TGTGCCAGCAGCTTAGCGGGCGGGAGCTCCTACGAGCAGTACTTC. As protein: CASSLAGGSSYEQYF.

The chain has TRBV14 and TRBJ2-7; 15 bases match TRBD2. The V and J ends lost 9 bases and 0 bases, in that order; junction bases with no gene match: 12. The CDR3 totals 18 residues. The germline gives CDR1 SGHDN, CDR2 FVKESK. CDR3 nucleotides: TGTGCCAGTCCTCTCGGACTAGCGGGGGGGGCGAGCTCCTACGAGCAGTACGTC. Translating gives CASPLGLAGGASSYEQYV.

The gene calls are TRBV6-5 and TRBJ2-7; 10 nucleotides agree with TRBD1. The CDR3 is made up of 15 amino acids. Per germline, CDR1 MNHEY and CDR2 SVGAGI. The V and J ends lost 8 bases and 4 bases, in that order; junction bases with no gene match: 11. CDR3 DNA sequence: TGTGCCAGCGGAAAGACAGGGGGCGCTAGGTACGAGCAGTACGTC. This translates into CASGKTGGARYEQYV.

The chain recombines TRBV5-8 with TRBJ1-1, with a weak D call TRBD1 (5 bases). The CDR3 sequence is 13 residues long. Trimming cost V 6 bases and J 6 bases, with 15 bases left between them. Germline V gives CDR1 SGHTS, CDR2 YDEGEE. The CDR3 DNA follows: TGTGCCAGCACCTCCACGTGGGGGGCTGAAGCTTTCTTT. It translates to CASTSTWGAEAFF.

The chain joins TRBV4-2 to TRBJ2-7; tentative D call: TRBD1 (5 bases). CDR1 is LGHNA, CDR2 YNFKEQ, per germline. The CDR3 is made up of 15 amino acids. The V and J ends lost 4 bases and 0 bases respectively, with 13 bases between them. Written as DNA, the CDR3 is TGTGCCAGCAGCCTGAGACAGTCTCTCTCCTACGAGCAGTACTTC. Translated: CASSLRQSLSYEQYF.

The chain is built from TRBV2 and TRBJ1-1; 8 bases line up with TRBD1. Germline V gives CDR1 SNHLY, CDR2 FYNNEI. Germline trimming cut 6 bases from V and 3 bases from J; bases unmatched to any gene: 9. This CDR3 contains 15 residues. The CDR3 nucleotides are TGTGCCAGCAGGATCCAACAGGGGGTTGACACTGAAGCTTTCTTT. It encodes CASRIQQGVDTEAFF.

The rearrangement links TRBV28 to TRBJ2-5; D perhaps matches TRBD1 (7 bases). Germline V CDR1 and CDR2: MDHEN, SYDVKM. There are 15 residues in the CDR3. Trimming left V 6 bases short and J 5 bases short, with 19 bases between. The CDR3 DNA follows: TGTGCCAGCAGCTCACCCCGGACAGGAGGGGAGACCCAGTACTTC. It translates to CASSSPRTGGETQYF.

This chain uses TRBV2 with TRBJ2-7, with TRBD2 matching 12 bases. From germline, CDR1 is SNHLY and CDR2 FYNNEI. J lost 4 bases, V lost 4 bases, and 5 bases had no gene match. The CDR3 totals 15 residues. The CDR3 is CASSGVLAGGYEQYF. For the CDR3, the DNA is TGTGCCAGCAGTGGAGTGCTAGCGGGAGGGTACGAGCAGTACTTC.

The gene calls are TRBV7-9 and TRBJ2-3; unclear D gene. The germline V and J ends were trimmed by 5 bases and 3 bases, with 12 bases remaining between them. From germline, CDR1 is SEHNR and CDR2 FQNEAQ (reference sequence). There are 14 residues in the CDR3. The CDR3, as DNA: TGTGCCAGCAGCCCACCGAACTTGACAGATACGCAGTATTTT. It is translated as CASSPPNLTDTQYF.

The rearrangement joins TRBV3-1 (or the pseudogene TRBV3-2) to TRBJ1-2; no firm D call. The V gene lost 1 base and the J gene lost 2 bases, with 8 bases spanning the gap. Germline CDR1 reads LGHDT; CDR2 reads YNNKEL (reference sequence). The CDR3 spans 14 residues. The DNA for the CDR3 is TGTGCCAGCAGCCAAGGTCAGGTCAACTATGGCTACACCTTC. Its protein product is CASSQGQVNYGYTF.

This sequence joins TRBV5-1 and TRBJ2-1; the match to TRBD2 covers 12 bases. With V trimmed by 3 bases and J by 10 bases, 11 bases remained unmatched. The CDR3 is made up of 16 amino acids. Germline-derived CDR1 and CDR2 are SGHRS and YFSETQ. The CDR3 loop is CASSSGLAGRAGEQFF. The DNA for the CDR3 is TGCGCCAGCAGCTCCGGACTAGCGGGACGGGCGGGCGAGCAGTTCTTC.

This clone was detected only once. The chain has TRBV5-1 and TRBJ2-2, with D possibly matching TRBD1 (5 bases). The CDR3 totals 16 residues. The V end was cut by 2 bases, the J end by 5 bases, with 16 bases between. CDR1 and CDR2 (germline): SGHRS, YFSETQ. CDR3 nucleotide sequence: TGCGCCAGCAGCTTTCAGGGAACTCTGGCAACCGGGGAGCTGTTTTTT. It encodes CASSFQGTLATGELFF.

The sample holds one count of this clone. J is TRBJ2-3 and V is TRBV5-4, with 11 bases identical to TRBD2. J lost 2 bases, V lost 1 base, and 6 bases had no gene match. Germline-derived CDR1 and CDR2 are SGHNT and YYREEE (reference sequence). The CDR3 sequence is 17 residues long. CDR3 DNA: TGTGCCAGCAGCTTGAGGCTAGCGGGGGGCCTCACAGATACGCAGTATTTT. This gives the protein CASSLRLAGGLTDTQYF.

The V call is TRBV19, the J call TRBJ1-4; TRBD1 might be the D (5 bases). Germline CDR1 reads LNHDA; CDR2 reads SQIVND (reference sequence). Trimming cost V 6 bases and J 7 bases, with 15 bases left between them. The CDR3 runs 14 residues. The CDR3 reads CASSPTGRGEKLFF. The CDR3 DNA sequence: TGTGCCAGTAGCCCGACGGGGAGGGGTGAAAAACTGTTTTTT. Combining the CDR3 with reference TRBV19 and TRBJ1-4 gives the whole variable domain DGGITQSPKYLFRKEGQNVTLSCEQNLNHDAMYWYRQDPGQGLRLIYYSQIVNDFQKGDIAEGYSVSREKKESFPLTVTSAQKNPTAFYLCASSPTGRGEKLFFGSGTQLSVL.

The genes are TRBV19 and TRBJ2-7, with a tentative D call TRBD1 (6 bases). CDR1 is LNHDA and CDR2 is SQIVND in the germline V gene (reference sequence). Trimming left V 2 bases short and J 2 bases short, with 10 bases between. The CDR3 contains 14 residues. This CDR3 is CASSITDRTYEQYF. The DNA of the CDR3 is TGTGCCAGTAGTATAACGGACAGAACCTACGAGCAGTACTTC. Combining the CDR3 with reference TRBV19 and TRBJ2-7 gives the whole variable domain DGGITQSPKYLFRKEGQNVTLSCEQNLNHDAMYWYRQDPGQGLRLIYYSQIVNDFQKGDIAEGYSVSREKKESFPLTVTSAQKNPTAFYLCASSITDRTYEQYFGPGTRLTVT.

The V gene is TRBV2, the J gene TRBJ1-1; D gene unclear. Trimming took 3 bases from V and 1 from J, leaving 15 bases between them. Germline V CDR1 and CDR2: SNHLY, FYNNEI. The CDR3 is made up of 16 amino acids. The CDR3 spells CASSDKNGLSNTEAFF. The CDR3 DNA is TGTGCCAGCAGTGACAAAAACGGGTTATCGAACACTGAAGCTTTCTTT. The full variable domain, completed using reference TRBV2 and TRBJ1-1, is EPEVTQTPSHQVTQMGQEVILRCVPISNHLYFYWYRQILGQKVEFLVSFYNNEISEKSEIFDDQFSVERPDGSNFTLKIRSTKLEDSAMYFCASSDKNGLSNTEAFFGQGTRLTVV.

J is TRBJ2-1 and V is TRBV11-2; the D is unclear. This CDR3 has 15 residues. The V end was cut by 5 bases, the J end by 0 bases, with 11 bases between. The germline V gene encodes CDR1 SGHAT and CDR2 FQNNGV. The CDR3 DNA sequence: TGTGCCAGCAGCCTATCGTCGAGCTCCTACAATGAGCAGTTCTTC. It specifies CASSLSSSSYNEQFF.

The chain is built from TRBV27 and TRBJ1-6, with no clear D. The V end lost 6 bases, the J end lost 0 bases, and 15 bases lay between the germline ends. Germline V lookup: CDR1 MNHEY, CDR2 SMNVEV (reference sequence). The CDR3 runs 17 residues. The CDR3 region has the DNA TGTGCCAGCAGACTGGACTCCCCGAACTCCTATAATTCACCCCTCCACTTT. This encodes CASRLDSPNSYNSPLHF.

This chain links TRBV3-1 (or the pseudogene TRBV3-2) with TRBJ2-7; TRBD2 aligns across 11 bases. The trim removed 4 bases at V and 2 bases at J, leaving 7 bases unmatched. CDR3 length: 16 amino acids. Germline V gene lookup returns CDR1 LGHDT and CDR2 YNNKEL (reference sequence). The CDR3 DNA reads TGTGCCAGCAGCCCACTAGGGACTAGCGGAGCCTACGAGCAGTACTTC. This sequence encodes CASSPLGTSGAYEQYF.